These T cell receptor beta chains were read from a single sample in a study of blood T cell repertoires in COVID-19. Here immunoSEQ multiplex PCR was the method, and the copy in TCRdb shows in-frame clones only, minus some. The sample contains roughly 79,000 clones, around 80% of which appear only once. Sequencing was performed on peripheral blood. These TCRs come from a man between 60 and 70 years old with active or convalescent COVID-19. CDR3s include the opening cysteine and the closing phenylalanine or tryptophan. A D gene is named only where the DNA matches it firmly. Expanded clones are given a class, and other clones once, few, many or no size at all.

>TRBD2|once|TRBJ2-7|TRBV9
TGTGCCAGCAGCCCCCGAGCTAGCGGGGGGGCAGTCTACGAGCAGTACTTC
CASSPRASGGAVYEQYF
>.|.|TRBJ2-3|TRBV3-1/TRBV3-2
TGTGCCAGCGAAGCTAGCACAGATACGCAGTATTTT
CASEASTDTQYF
>.|.|TRBJ2-7|TRBV5-1
TGCGCCAGCAGACAAGCAGGGTACTCCGACGAGCAGTACTTC
CASRQAGYSDEQYF
>TRBD1|.|TRBJ1-2|TRBV5-1
TGCGCCAGCAGCTGGGGGACAGGGAGTTTCGGTGGCTACACCTTC
CASSWGTGSFGGYTF
>.|.|TRBJ2-2|TRBV3-1/TRBV3-2
TGTGCCAGCAGCCAAGCCGTCGGGGAGCTGTTTTTT
CASSQAVGELFF
>TRBD1|.|TRBJ1-2|TRBV7-2
TGTGCCAGCAGCTCCCAGGGGGCTAAGGGCTACACCTTC
CASSSQGAKGYTF
>.|.|TRBJ1-2|TRBV24-1
TGTGCCACCAGTAGCGGAGGTAGCGCCTACACCTTC
CATSSGGSAYTF
>TRBD2|.|TRBJ2-5|TRBV2
TGTGCCAGCAGGCCCGGGGGGGCGGGGGAGACCCAGTACTTC
CASRPGGAGETQYF
>.|.|TRBJ2-7|TRBV19
TGTGCCAGTAGTATCTCGGACATCTCCTACGAGCAGTACTTC
CASSISDISYEQYF
>.|.|TRBJ2-5|TRBV13
TGTGCCAGCAGCATACGGACCGGGGGTGGGGAGACCCAGTACTTC
CASSIRTGGGETQYF
>.|.|TRBJ1-5|TRBV3-1/TRBV3-2
TGTGCCAGCAGCCAAGTTGGAGTTGTCCAGCCCCAGCATTTT
CASSQVGVVQPQHF
>.|.|TRBJ2-3|TRBV19
TGTGCCAGTAGTATCCGAGATACGCAGTATTTT
CASSIRDTQYF
>TRBD1|few|TRBJ1-3|TRBV3-1/TRBV3-2
TGTGCCAGCAGCCGAGGACAGGGCGGGGGAAACACCATATATTTT
CASSRGQGGGNTIYF
>.|.|TRBJ1-4|TRBV19
TGTGCCAGTAGTAGCGCCCGGGGGGGCATCAATGAAAAACTGTTTTTT
CASSSARGGINEKLFF
>TRBD2|.|TRBJ2-5|TRBV19
TGTGCCAGTAGTGGGCGGACTAGCGGGGGCCGCAAAGAGACCCAGTACTTC
CASSGRTSGGRKETQYF
>.|.|TRBJ2-4|TRBV4-2
TGTGCCAGCAGCCAAGAATTGGGGGGGGGCCGAAACATTCAGTACTTC
CASSQELGGGRNIQYF
>TRBD2|.|TRBJ2-2|TRBV6-4
TGTGCCAGCAGTACCGGGACTAGCGACACCGGGGAGCTGTTTTTT
CASSTGTSDTGELFF
>.|.|TRBJ1-3|TRBV10-3
TGTGCCACCACCGACAGTAATGGAAACACCATATATTTT
CATTDSNGNTIYF
>TRBD2|.|TRBJ2-1|TRBV6-5
TGTGCCAGCAGTTACTCAGCGGGGGGGCCCTACAATGAGCAGTTCTTC
CASSYSAGGPYNEQFF
>.|.|TRBJ2-2|TRBV5-1
TGCGCCAGCAGCCCCGAGCTCGGGGGCACCGGGGAGCTGTTTTTT
CASSPELGGTGELFF
>.|many|TRBJ2-2|TRBV4-1
TGCGCCAGCAGCCAAGGTCCGGCCGGGGGAACCGGGGAGCTGTTTTTT
CASSQGPAGGTGELFF
>TRBD1|.|TRBJ1-2|TRBV5-1
TGCGCCAGCAGCCCACAGGGGAACTATGGCTACACCTTC
CASSPQGNYGYTF
>TRBD2|few|TRBJ2-3|TRBV11-2
TGTGCCAGCAGCACCACGGGTACGGGGGGGTACACAGATACGCAGTATTTT
CASSTTGTGGYTDTQYF
>.|few|TRBJ1-3|TRBV18
TGTGCCAGCTCACCAGAGCCTCTGAATCGGGTTGGAAACACCATATATTTT
CASSPEPLNRVGNTIYF
>TRBD2|once|TRBJ2-1|TRBV4-2
TGTGCCAGCAGCCAAGATCTCCTGGGTAGCGGGGGGGTATCCTACAATGAGCAGTTCTTC
CASSQDLLGSGGVSYNEQFF
>.|few|TRBJ1-6|TRBV2
TGTGCCAGCAGTGAAGCGAACGGTTATAATTCACCCCTCCACTTT
CASSEANGYNSPLHF
>TRBD1|.|TRBJ1-6|TRBV6-6
TGTGCCTACGGGACAGGGGACAATTCACCCCTCCACTTT
CAYGTGDNSPLHF
>.|.|TRBJ2-7|TRBV29-1
TGCAGCGTTGACACCGCGAGTGGCTACGAGCAGTACTTC
CSVDTASGYEQYF
>.|.|TRBJ1-2|TRBV18
TGTGCCAGCTCACCACCACAGGAAGGGAAAAATGGCTACACCTTC
CASSPPQEGKNGYTF
>TRBD1|.|TRBJ1-2|TRBV6-6
TGTGCCAGCAGACCAGGGGGTGGTGGCTACACCTTC
CASRPGGGGYTF
>TRBD2|.|TRBJ2-2|TRBV9
TGTGCCAGCAGCCCAACTAGCGGGGACTACACCGGGGAGCTGTTTTTT
CASSPTSGDYTGELFF
>.|once|TRBJ1-1|TRBV7-9
TGTGCCAGCAGCTTAGGGGACACCCAGAACACTGAAGCTTTCTTT
CASSLGDTQNTEAFF
>.|.|TRBJ2-7|TRBV6-1
TGTGCCAGCAGTGAGGCCAACTACGAGCAGTACTTC
CASSEANYEQYF
>.|.|TRBJ2-3|TRBV7-9
TGTGCCAGCAGCCCAGACTCGTACACAGATACGCAGTATTTT
CASSPDSYTDTQYF
>TRBD1|.|TRBJ2-5|TRBV24-1
TGTGCCACCAGTGAGGGGACAGCACAAGAGACCCAGTACTTC
CATSEGTAQETQYF
>.|.|TRBJ1-3|TRBV20-1
TGCAGTGCTAGTAAGCTAAACTCTGGAAACACCATATATTTT
CSASKLNSGNTIYF
>.|.|TRBJ2-1|TRBV19
TGTGCCAGTAGTATTGGTAGGCAGGGGGGCTACAATGAGCAGTTCTTC
CASSIGRQGGYNEQFF
>.|few|TRBJ1-6|TRBV11-2
TGTGCCAGCAGCTTCGGTCGTTCACCCCTCCACTTT
CASSFGRSPLHF
>TRBD1|.|TRBJ2-1|TRBV29-1
TGCAGCGTCCTCTACGGACAGGGATACAATGAGCAGTTCTTC
CSVLYGQGYNEQFF
>TRBD1|.|TRBJ2-3|TRBV5-1
TGCGCCAGCAGCTTGGAAGGGACAGGTCCGAAGGATACGCAGTATTTT
CASSLEGTGPKDTQYF
>.|.|TRBJ1-6|TRBV12-3/TRBV12-4
TGTGCCAGCAGTTTAGGAGGGAGTTCACCCCTCCACTTT
CASSLGGSSPLHF
>.|.|TRBJ2-2|TRBV11-2
TGTGCCAGCAGCCCCCGAGGGTTTACCGGGGAGCTGTTTTTT
CASSPRGFTGELFF
>TRBD1|.|TRBJ1-2|TRBV5-1
TGCGCCAGCAGCCCGTCCCGGGACAGATATGGCTACACCTTC
CASSPSRDRYGYTF
>TRBD1|.|TRBJ2-2|TRBV2
TGTGCCAGCAGGGTAGGACAGGGAAGCACCGGGGAGCTGTTTTTT
CASRVGQGSTGELFF
>TRBD1|.|TRBJ1-2|TRBV7-2
TGTGCCAGCAGCTTAGGCGGACAGGGCAACTATGGCTACACCTTC
CASSLGGQGNYGYTF
>.|.|TRBJ1-1|TRBV6-5
TGTGCCAGCAGTTACTCGGGGCAGCTTGGGCCCCCAAGTTTT
CASSYSGQLGPPSF
>TRBD2|.|TRBJ2-2|TRBV4-3
TGCGCCAGCAGCCATAGCGGGGGGCAGGACACCGGGGAGCTGTTTTTT
CASSHSGGQDTGELFF
>.|.|TRBJ1-1|TRBV9
TGTGCCAGCAGCGTAGTCGACACTGAAGCTTTCTTT
CASSVVDTEAFF
>.|.|TRBJ1-1|TRBV19
TGTGCCAGTAGCCAAACCGGGAAAAACACTGAAGCTTTCTTT
CASSQTGKNTEAFF
>.|.|TRBJ2-7|TRBV4-3
TGCGCCAGCAGCCAAGATTTGCAGGCAAGCTACGAGCAGTACTTC
CASSQDLQASYEQYF
>TRBD1|.|TRBJ2-7|TRBV29-1
TGCAGCGTTGTCGACAGGGGGACGAGCTCCTACGAGCAGTACTTC
CSVVDRGTSSYEQYF
>TRBD1|.|TRBJ2-1|TRBV5-6
TGTGCCAGCAGCTTGGGACGGACAGGAGACTTAGCCAATGAGCAGTTCTTC
CASSLGRTGDLANEQFF
>.|.|TRBJ2-5|TRBV20-1
TGCAGTGCGAGAGCGGAGGAGACCCAGTACTTC
CSARAEETQYF
>.|few|TRBJ1-1|TRBV13
TGTGCCAGCAGCTTAAGGTCAGGGGTCACGAACACTGAAGCTTTCTTT
CASSLRSGVTNTEAFF
>.|few|TRBJ2-1|TRBV4-3
TGCGCCAGCAGCCCATCAATCGCAAGGGGGGGCCAATACAATGAGCAGTTCTTC
CASSPSIARGGQYNEQFF
>.|.|TRBJ1-1|TRBV9
TGTGCCAGCAGCGAATCCCAGAACACTGAAGCTTTCTTT
CASSESQNTEAFF
>.|few|TRBJ1-2|TRBV7-9
TGTGCCAGCAGCGGCGCGGCGGAACCTAACTATGGCTACACCTTC
CASSGAAEPNYGYTF
>.|.|TRBJ1-6|TRBV6-6
TGTGCCAGCAGTTACTCAGAGGGTTCCTCACCCCTCCACTTT
CASSYSEGSSPLHF
>TRBD1|.|TRBJ2-7|TRBV14
TGTGCCAGCAGCCAAGATCGGGGGACAGGGTCCCCTGAAGAGCAGTACTTC
CASSQDRGTGSPEEQYF
>TRBD1|.|TRBJ1-1|TRBV6-5
TGTGCCAGCAGCACAGGACAGGGCCTGAACACTGAAGCTTTCTTT
CASSTGQGLNTEAFF